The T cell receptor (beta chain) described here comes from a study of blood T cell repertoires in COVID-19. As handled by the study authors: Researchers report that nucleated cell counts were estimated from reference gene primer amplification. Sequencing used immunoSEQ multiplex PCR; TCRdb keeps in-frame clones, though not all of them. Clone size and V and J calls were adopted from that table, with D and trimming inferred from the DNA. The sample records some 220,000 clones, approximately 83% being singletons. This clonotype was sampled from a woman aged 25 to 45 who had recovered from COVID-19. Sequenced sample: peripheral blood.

As DNA, the CDR3 is TGTGCCAGCAGCTCCGGGGGGAACACTGAAGCTTTCTTT. This sequence encodes CASSSGGNTEAFF. The chain combines TRBV7-3 with TRBJ1-1, with D perhaps TRBD1 (5 bases). The CDR3 has 13 amino acids. Germline V gene data show CDR1 as SGHTA and CDR2 as FQGTGA. With 4 bases removed from V and 1 base from J, the gap between germline ends came to 7 bases.